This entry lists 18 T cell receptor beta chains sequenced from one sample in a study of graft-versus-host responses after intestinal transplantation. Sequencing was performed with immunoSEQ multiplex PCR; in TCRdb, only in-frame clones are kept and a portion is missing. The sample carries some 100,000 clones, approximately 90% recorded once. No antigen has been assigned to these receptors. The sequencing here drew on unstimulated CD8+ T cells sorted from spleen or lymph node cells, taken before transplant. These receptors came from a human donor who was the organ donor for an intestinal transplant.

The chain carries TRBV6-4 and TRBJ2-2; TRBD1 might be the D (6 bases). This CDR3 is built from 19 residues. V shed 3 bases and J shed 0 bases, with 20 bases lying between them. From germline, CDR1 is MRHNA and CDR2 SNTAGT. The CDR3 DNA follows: TGTGCCAGCAGTGATGTGACTTTTCTAGGGACAACGAACACCGGGGAGCTGTTTTTT. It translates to CASSDVTFLGTTNTGELFF.

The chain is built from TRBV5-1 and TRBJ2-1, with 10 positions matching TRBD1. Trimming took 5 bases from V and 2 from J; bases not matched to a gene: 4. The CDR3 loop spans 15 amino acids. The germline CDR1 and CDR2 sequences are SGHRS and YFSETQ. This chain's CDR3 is CASRRDRGPYNEQFF. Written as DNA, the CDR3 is TGCGCCAGCAGAAGGGACAGGGGTCCCTACAATGAGCAGTTCTTC.

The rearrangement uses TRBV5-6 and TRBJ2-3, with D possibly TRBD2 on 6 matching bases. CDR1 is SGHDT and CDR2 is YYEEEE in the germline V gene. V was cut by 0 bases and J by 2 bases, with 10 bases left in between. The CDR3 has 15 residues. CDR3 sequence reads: CASSLGEEYTDTQYF. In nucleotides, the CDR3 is TGTGCCAGCAGCTTGGGGGAGGAATACACAGATACGCAGTATTTT.

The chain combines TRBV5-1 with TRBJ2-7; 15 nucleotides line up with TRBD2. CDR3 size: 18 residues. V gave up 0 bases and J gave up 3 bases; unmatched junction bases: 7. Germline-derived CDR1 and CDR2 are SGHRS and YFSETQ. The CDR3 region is CASSLAGLAGGRFYEQYF. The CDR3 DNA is TGCGCCAGCAGCTTGGCTGGACTAGCGGGAGGGCGATTCTACGAGCAGTACTTC.

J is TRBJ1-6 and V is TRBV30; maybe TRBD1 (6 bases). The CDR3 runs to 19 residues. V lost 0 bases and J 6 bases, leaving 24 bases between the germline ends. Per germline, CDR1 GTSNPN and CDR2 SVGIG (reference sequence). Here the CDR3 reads CAWSVQLPSWGPINSPLHF. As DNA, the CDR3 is TGTGCCTGGAGTGTACAGTTACCTTCGTGGGGGCCTATTAATTCACCCCTCCACTTT.

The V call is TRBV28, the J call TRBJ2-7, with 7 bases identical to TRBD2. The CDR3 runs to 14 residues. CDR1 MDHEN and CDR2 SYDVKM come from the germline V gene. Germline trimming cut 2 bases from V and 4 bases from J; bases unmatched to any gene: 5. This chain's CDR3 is CASSLVAGVYEQYF. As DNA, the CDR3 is TGTGCCAGCAGTTTAGTTGCGGGAGTTTACGAGCAGTACTTC. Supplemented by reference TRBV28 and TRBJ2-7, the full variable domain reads DVKVTQSSRYLVKRTGEKVFLECVQDMDHENMFWYRQDPGLGLRLIYFSYDVKMKEKGDIPEGYSVSREKKERFSLILESASTNQTSMYLCASSLVAGVYEQYFGPGTRLTVT.

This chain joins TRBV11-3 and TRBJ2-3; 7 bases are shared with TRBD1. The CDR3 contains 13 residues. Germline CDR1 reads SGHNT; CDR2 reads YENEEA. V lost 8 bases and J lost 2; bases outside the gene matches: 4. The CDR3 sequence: CASSDRFTDTQYF. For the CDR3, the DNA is TGTGCCAGCTCGGACAGGTTCACAGATACGCAGTATTTT.

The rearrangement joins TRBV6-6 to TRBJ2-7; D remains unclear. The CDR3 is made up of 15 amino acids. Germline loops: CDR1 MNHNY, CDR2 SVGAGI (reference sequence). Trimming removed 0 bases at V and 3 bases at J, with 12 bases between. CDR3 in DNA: TGTGCCAGCAGTTACTCGATCCTAGGCAGCTACGAGCAGTACTTC. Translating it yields CASSYSILGSYEQYF.

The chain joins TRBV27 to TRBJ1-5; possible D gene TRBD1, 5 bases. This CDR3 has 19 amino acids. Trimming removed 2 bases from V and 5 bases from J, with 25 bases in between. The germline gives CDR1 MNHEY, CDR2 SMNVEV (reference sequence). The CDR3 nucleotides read TGTGCCAGCAGTTTAATCTCGGCAGGCTACGGACAAGAGGATCAGCCCCAGCATTTT. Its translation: CASSLISAGYGQEDQPQHF.

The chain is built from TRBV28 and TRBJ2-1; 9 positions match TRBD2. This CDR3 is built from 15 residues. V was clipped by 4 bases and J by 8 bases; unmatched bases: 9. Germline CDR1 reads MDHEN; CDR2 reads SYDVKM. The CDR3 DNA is TGTGCCAGCAGTTATTTTAGCGGGGGCGTCGATGAGCAGTTCTTC. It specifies CASSYFSGGVDEQFF.

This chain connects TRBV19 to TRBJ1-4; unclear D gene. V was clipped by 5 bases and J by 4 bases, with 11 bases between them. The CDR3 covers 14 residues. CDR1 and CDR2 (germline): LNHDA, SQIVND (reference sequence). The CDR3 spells CASSPLTINEKLFF. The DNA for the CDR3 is TGTGCCAGTAGTCCCCTTACTATTAATGAAAAACTGTTTTTT.

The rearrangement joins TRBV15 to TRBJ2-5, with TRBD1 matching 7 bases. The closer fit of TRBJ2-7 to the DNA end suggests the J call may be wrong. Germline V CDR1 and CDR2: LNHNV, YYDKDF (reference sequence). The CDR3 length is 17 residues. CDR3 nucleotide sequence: TGTGCCACCAGCAGAGCCTCCGTGGGCGGACAGGCTCACGAGCAGTACTTC. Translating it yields CATSRASVGGQAHEQYF.

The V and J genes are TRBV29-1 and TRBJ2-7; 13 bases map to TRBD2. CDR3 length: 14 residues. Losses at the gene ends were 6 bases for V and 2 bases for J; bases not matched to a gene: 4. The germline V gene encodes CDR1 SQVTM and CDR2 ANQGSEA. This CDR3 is CSVLLAGGTYEQYF. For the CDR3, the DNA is TGCAGCGTATTACTAGCGGGAGGGACCTACGAGCAGTACTTC.

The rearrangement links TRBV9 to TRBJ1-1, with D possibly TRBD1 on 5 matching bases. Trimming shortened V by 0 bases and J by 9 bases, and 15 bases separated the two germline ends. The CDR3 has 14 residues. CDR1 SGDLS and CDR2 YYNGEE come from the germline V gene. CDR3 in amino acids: CASSVEGGGEKAFF. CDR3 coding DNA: TGTGCCAGCAGCGTAGAGGGTGGGGGGGAGAAAGCTTTCTTT. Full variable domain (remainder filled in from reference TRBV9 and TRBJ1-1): DSGVTQTPKHLITATGQRVTLRCSPRSGDLSVYWYQQSLDQGLQFLIQYYNGEERAKGNILERFSAQQFPDLHSELNLSSLELGDSALYFCASSVEGGGEKAFFGQGTRLTVV.

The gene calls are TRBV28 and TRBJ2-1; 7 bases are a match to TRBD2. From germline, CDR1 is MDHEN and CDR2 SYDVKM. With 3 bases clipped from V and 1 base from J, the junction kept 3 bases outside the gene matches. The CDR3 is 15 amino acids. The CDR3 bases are TGTGCCAGCAGTTTCGGACTAGGTTCCTACAATGAGCAGTTCTTC. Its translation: CASSFGLGSYNEQFF.

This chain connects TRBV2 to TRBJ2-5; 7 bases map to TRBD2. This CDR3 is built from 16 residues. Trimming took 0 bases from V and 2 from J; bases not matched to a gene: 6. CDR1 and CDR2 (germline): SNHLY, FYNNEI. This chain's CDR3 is CASSEALAVLQETQYF. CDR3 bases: TGTGCCAGCAGTGAAGCCCTAGCGGTGTTACAAGAGACCCAGTACTTC.

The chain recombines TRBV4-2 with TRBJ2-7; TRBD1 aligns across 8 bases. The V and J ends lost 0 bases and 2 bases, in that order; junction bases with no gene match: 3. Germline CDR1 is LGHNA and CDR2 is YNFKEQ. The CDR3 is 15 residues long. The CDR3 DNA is TGTGCCAGCAGCCAAGATCCGGGACAGGCCTACGAGCAGTACTTC. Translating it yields CASSQDPGQAYEQYF.

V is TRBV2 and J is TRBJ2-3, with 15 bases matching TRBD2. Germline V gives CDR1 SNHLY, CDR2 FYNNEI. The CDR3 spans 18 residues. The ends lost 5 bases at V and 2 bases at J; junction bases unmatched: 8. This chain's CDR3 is CASSQPGLAGGNTDTQYF. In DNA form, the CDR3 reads TGTGCCAGCAGTCAGCCGGGACTAGCGGGGGGAAACACAGATACGCAGTATTTT. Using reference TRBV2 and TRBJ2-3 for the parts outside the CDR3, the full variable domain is EPEVTQTPSHQVTQMGQEVILRCVPISNHLYFYWYRQILGQKVEFLVSFYNNEISEKSEIFDDQFSVERPDGSNFTLKIRSTKLEDSAMYFCASSQPGLAGGNTDTQYFGPGTRLTVL.